The 3 T cell receptor beta chains reported below all come from one sample, sequenced in a study of cytotoxic CD8 clonotypes in ibrutinib-treated CLL. Libraries were prepared by immunoSEQ multiplex PCR; TCRdb keeps only in-frame clonotypes and omits some of them. The data hold roughly 200,000 clones, with 55% to 85% observed a single time. The sequencing used PBMCs, collected after 24 months of ibrutinib treatment. Source of these receptors: a human donor with chronic lymphocytic leukemia.

The rearrangement joins TRBV7-3 to TRBJ2-2, with D possibly TRBD1 on 5 matching bases. The CDR3 totals 15 residues. V was pared by 2 bases and J by 4 bases, with 11 bases between. In germline, CDR1 is SGHTA, CDR2 FQGTGA. The CDR3: CASSLAGSPTGELFF. CDR3 DNA sequence: TGTGCCAGCAGCTTAGCAGGGTCCCCCACCGGGGAGCTGTTTTTT.

The chain has TRBV2 and TRBJ2-7; D is unclear. The V end was cut by 8 bases, the J end by 0 bases, with 8 bases between. Germline V gene sequence: CDR1 SNHLY, CDR2 FYNNEI. CDR3 length: 12 residues. CDR3 residues: CASVGISYEQYF. The CDR3 nucleotides read TGTGCCAGCGTGGGGATCTCCTACGAGCAGTACTTC.

The chain uses TRBV29-1 and TRBJ2-1, with D possibly matching TRBD2 (5 bases). CDR3 size: 12 residues. V lost 3 bases to trimming and J lost 9 bases, with 12 bases between them. Germline V lookup: CDR1 SQVTM, CDR2 ANQGSEA. The CDR3 nucleotides are TGCAGCGTTGACTTTACCGAGGGTGAGCAGTTCTTC. Translating it yields CSVDFTEGEQFF.